This T cell receptor (beta chain) comes out of a study of Graves' ophthalmopathy and Graves' hyperthyroidism. General observations from the study: The majority of expanded thyroid clonotypes above 0.001 frequency also occurred in blood. Distinction of ophthalmopathy from stable hyperthyroidism by a 13-signature model reached over 85% sensitivity and 81.08% specificity.

As concerns this clonotype: Its specificity is unknown.

Amplified TCR beta CDR3 regions were obtained using RNA transcripts as template. RT-PCR with HTBI primers came first, then second-round multiplex PCR. Each CDR3 protein is one row after TCRdb ran MiXCR on the multiplex PCR reads. The sample records hundreds of thousands of distinct CDR3 sequences, under 25% being singletons. Stable hyperthyroidism referred to disease that showed no ophthalmopathy within 18 months of follow-up. Other autoimmune diseases, uncontrolled infections, pregnancy or lactation excluded patients from enrollment. This receptor was identified in a woman under 30 with stable Graves' hyperthyroidism. Sequences were obtained from peripheral blood.

The CDR3 sequence is CSARDPSGPPNTEAFF. The CDR3, as DNA: TGCAGTGCTAGAGACCCATCGGGACCCCCGAACACTGAAGCTTTCTTT. The chain couples TRBV20-1 to TRBJ1-1, with D maybe TRBD1 (5 bases). The CDR3 is 16 residues long. Trimming pared 0 bases from V and 1 base from J, leaving 15 bases between. Germline loops: CDR1 DFQATT, CDR2 SNEGSKA (reference sequence).